What follows is one TCR beta chain and its context. Clones were read by immunoSEQ multiplex PCR, and TCRdb kept only the in-frame ones, dropping some. The sample holds some 120,000 clones, roughly 90% seen once. This sample stems from a study of blood T cell repertoires in COVID-19. Study summary: Samples representing acute and convalescent COVID-19 were sourced from the United States, Italy and Spain. Sources were T cells, B-cell-depleted T cells, or PBMCs; the material itself was cDNA or gDNA.

V lost 3 bases and J lost 2; bases outside the gene matches: 4. The V gene's germline CDR1 is SGHRS and CDR2 YFSETQ. This CDR3 is built from 14 residues. Sequenced material: peripheral blood. The V gene is TRBV5-1, the J gene TRBJ2-5; 7 bases line up with TRBD1. This sequence was found in a man in his fifties with active COVID-19. In DNA, the CDR3 is TGCGCCAGCAGCTCCGGACAGGCGCAAGAGACCCAGTACTTC. Its translation: CASSSGQAQETQYF.